The 26 T cell receptor beta chains below come from one sample, sequenced in a study of blood T cell repertoires in COVID-19. Generated by immunoSEQ multiplex PCR, the TCRdb table keeps only in-frame clones and is missing some. The sample has about 75,000 clones; approximately 90% are singletons. Material: peripheral blood. The origin of the receptors is a human donor in a cohort sampled during active COVID-19.

J is TRBJ1-2 and V is TRBV28; no clear D. In germline, CDR1 is MDHEN, CDR2 SYDVKM. V was clipped by 3 bases and J by 4 bases, with 18 bases between them. This CDR3 comprises 16 residues. The CDR3 spells CASSLPYLGRLYGYTF. CDR3 nucleotide sequence: TGTGCCAGCAGTTTGCCCTACCTCGGGAGGCTCTATGGCTACACCTTC.

V is TRBV9 and J is TRBJ2-3; perhaps TRBD2 as D (7 bases). Germline CDR1 reads SGDLS; CDR2 reads YYNGEE. This CDR3 has 16 residues. Trimming left V 6 bases short and J 2 bases short, with 19 bases between. The CDR3 loop is CASTPGEGENTDTQYF. Here the CDR3 DNA reads TGTGCCAGCACTCCAGGGGAGGGGGAGAACACAGATACGCAGTATTTT.

V usage is TRBV29-1 and J usage is TRBJ2-1; 14 bases agree with TRBD2. This CDR3 comprises 16 residues. CDR1 is SQVTM and CDR2 is ANQGSEA in the germline V gene. V shed 0 bases, J shed 10 bases, and the junction held 8 bases outside the gene matches. CDR3 residues: CSVEDSGTSGSQEQFF. The CDR3, as DNA: TGCAGCGTTGAAGATTCCGGGACTAGCGGGAGTCAGGAGCAGTTCTTC.

The rearrangement uses TRBV7-2 and TRBJ2-3; 10 nucleotides line up with TRBD2. V gave up 5 bases and J gave up 4 bases; unmatched junction bases: 9. The CDR3 contains 16 residues. CDR1 and CDR2 from the germline V gene are SGHTA and FQGNSA. CDR3 coding DNA: TGTGCCAGCAGCGCTACTAGCGGGGCGGGAGCAGATACGCAGTATTTT. This gives the protein CASSATSGAGADTQYF.

The chain combines TRBV2 with TRBJ2-7; 15 positions agree with TRBD2. The germline V gene encodes CDR1 SNHLY and CDR2 FYNNEI. With 3 bases clipped from V and 6 bases from J, the junction kept 0 bases outside the gene matches. The CDR3 is made up of 14 amino acids. Written as DNA, the CDR3 is TGTGCCAGCAGTGAGGGACTAGCGGGGGGCGAGCAGTACTTC. Its translation is CASSEGLAGGEQYF.

The CDR3 spells CASSLSGLAGKYF. For the CDR3, the DNA is TGTGCCAGCAGCCTCTCGGGACTAGCGGGAAAGTACTTC. The chain employs TRBV3-1 (or the pseudogene TRBV3-2) and TRBJ2-5, with 13 bases aligning to TRBD2. Per the germline V gene, CDR1 is LGHDT and CDR2 is YNNKEL (reference sequence). V lost 4 bases and J lost 12; bases outside the gene matches: 5. CDR3 length: 13 residues.

The gene calls are TRBV19 and TRBJ1-2, with D uncertain. This CDR3 has 15 amino acids. Germline V gene lookup returns CDR1 LNHDA and CDR2 SQIVND (reference sequence). Trimming stripped 5 bases from V and 8 bases from J, with 21 bases between. The CDR3 nucleotides are TGTGCCAGTAGTTTCTCTCCCTTCCAGGCGGGCGGCTACACCTTC. This gives the protein CASSFSPFQAGGYTF.

The genes are TRBV7-9 and TRBJ1-6; 7 bases align to TRBD1. V was clipped by 7 bases and J by 9 bases; unmatched bases: 9. Germline-derived CDR1 and CDR2 are SEHNR and FQNEAQ (reference sequence). The CDR3 runs to 14 residues. As DNA, the CDR3 is TGTGCCAGCACCCGACAGGGTATGGTTTCACCCCTCCACTTT. Amino acids: CASTRQGMVSPLHF.

V usage is TRBV3-1 (or the pseudogene TRBV3-2) and J usage is TRBJ2-1; perhaps TRBD2 as D (5 bases). Germline lookup yields CDR1 LGHDT and CDR2 YNNKEL (reference sequence). The CDR3 sequence is 12 residues long. Trimming pared 1 base from V and 12 bases from J, leaving 10 bases between. The CDR3 DNA follows: TGTGCCAGCAGCCAAGTCCGGGGTGGGCAGTTCTTC. This sequence encodes CASSQVRGGQFF.

The V and J genes are TRBV29-1 and TRBJ2-2; weak D call: TRBD1 (5 bases). Germline CDR1 is SQVTM and CDR2 is ANQGSEA. Trimming shortened V by 2 bases and J by 7 bases, and 11 bases separated the two germline ends. The CDR3 sequence is 13 residues long. The CDR3 protein is CSVERGNRGELFF. Written as DNA, the CDR3 is TGCAGCGTTGAAAGGGGAAATCGCGGGGAGCTGTTTTTT.

The V call is TRBV7-9, the J call TRBJ1-4; 11 nucleotides match TRBD1. The V segment lost 1 base and the J segment 6 bases; nucleotides outside the gene matches: 1. The CDR3 is made up of 15 amino acids. The germline CDR1 and CDR2 sequences are SEHNR and FQNEAQ (reference sequence). CDR3: CASSLGDRGYEKLFF. The CDR3, as DNA: TGTGCCAGCAGCTTAGGGGACAGGGGGTATGAAAAACTGTTTTTT.

This clone has more than one count but fewer than ten. The gene calls are TRBV18 and TRBJ1-1; D might be TRBD1 (5 bases). Trimming shortened V by 2 bases and J by 4 bases, and 20 bases separated the two germline ends. Germline loops: CDR1 KGHSH, CDR2 LQKENI. This CDR3 is built from 17 residues. DNA of the CDR3: TGTGCCAGCTCACCAAACGGACCCGGGGGGAGGGGCACTGAAGCTTTCTTT. Translated: CASSPNGPGGRGTEAFF.

CDR3 nucleotides: TGTGCCAGCAGCGTAGGGGACCCCCAGCAGGTACGGGGGGGGACGCAGTATTTT. This gives the protein CASSVGDPQQVRGGTQYF. This rearrangement joins TRBV9 to TRBJ2-3; TRBD2 matches 8 bases. Germline loops: CDR1 SGDLS, CDR2 YYNGEE. This CDR3 comprises 18 residues. Germline trimming cut 0 bases from V and 9 bases from J; bases unmatched to any gene: 18.

V gene TRBV18 combines with J gene TRBJ2-5; 9 nucleotides match TRBD1. The CDR3 sequence is 15 residues long. Germline CDR1 KGHSH, CDR2 LQKENI. Trimming cost V 3 bases and J 2 bases; bases outside gene matches: 4. The CDR3 here is CASSPGTGKQETQYF. In DNA, the CDR3 is TGTGCCAGCTCACCCGGGACAGGGAAACAAGAGACCCAGTACTTC. Looking up the rest from reference TRBV18 and TRBJ2-5 gives the full variable domain: NAGVMQNPRHLVRRRGQEARLRCSPMKGHSHVYWYRQLPEEGLKFMVYLQKENIIDESGMPKERFSAEFPKEGPSILRIQQVVRGDSAAYFCASSPGTGKQETQYFGPGTRLLVL.

The genes are TRBV11-2 and TRBJ1-5, with D tentatively TRBD1 (5 bases). Trimming took off 5 bases at V and 5 bases at J, with 16 bases between the two ends. CDR1 and CDR2 from the germline V gene are SGHAT and FQNNGV. The CDR3 loop spans 15 amino acids. CDR3 sequence reads: CASSPRGGSDQPQHF. CDR3 nucleotide sequence: TGTGCCAGCAGCCCAAGGGGAGGGTCCGATCAGCCCCAGCATTTT. Filled out from reference TRBV11-2 and TRBJ1-5, the complete variable domain reads EAGVAQSPRYKIIEKRQSVAFWCNPISGHATLYWYQQILGQGPKLLIQFQNNGVVDDSQLPKDRFSAERLKGVDSTLKIQPAKLEDSAVYLCASSPRGGSDQPQHFGDGTRLSIL.

This rearrangement joins TRBV2 to TRBJ1-2, with TRBD1 matching over 12 bases. Trimming took 9 bases from V and 4 from J; bases not matched to a gene: 9. CDR3 length: 15 residues. Germline V gives CDR1 SNHLY, CDR2 FYNNEI. CDR3 sequence (DNA): TGTGCCAGTAACCGGGACAGGGGGCCGGGCTATGGCTACACCTTC. Its protein is CASNRDRGPGYGYTF.

The J gene is TRBJ2-5, the V gene TRBV7-7; unclear D gene. This CDR3 region has 13 residues. The germline gives CDR1 SSHAT, CDR2 FNYEAQ (reference sequence). The V and J ends lost 1 base and 5 bases respectively, with 8 bases between them. The CDR3 DNA is TGTGCCAGCAGCTTAGGACTCGGGGAGACCCAGTACTTC. Translating it yields CASSLGLGETQYF.

This chain joins TRBV27 and TRBJ1-5, with TRBD1 identical over 10 bases. Trimming removed 4 bases from V and 0 bases from J; junction bases left unmatched: 9. This CDR3 is 18 amino acids long. CDR1 and CDR2 (germline): MNHEY, SMNVEV (reference sequence). As DNA, the CDR3 is TGTGCCAGCAGTTCCGGGACAGGGGTCTATCATAGCAATCAGCCCCAGCATTTT. Protein: CASSSGTGVYHSNQPQHF.

The chain joins TRBV12-3 or TRBV12-4 to TRBJ1-2, with 8 nucleotides matching TRBD1. The CDR3 length is 12 residues. V shed 6 bases and J 4 bases; nucleotides not matched to a gene: 1. The CDR3 protein is CASSGQGYGYTF. As DNA, the CDR3 is TGTGCCAGCAGCGGACAGGGCTATGGCTACACCTTC.

The chain combines TRBV7-9 with TRBJ2-1; 7 positions agree with TRBD1. This CDR3 comprises 16 residues. The ends lost 2 bases at V and 7 bases at J; junction bases unmatched: 11. The germline gives CDR1 SEHNR, CDR2 FQNEAQ (reference sequence). The CDR3 DNA sequence: TGTGCCAGCAGCTTATCGCAGGGGGAATCTTGGAATGAGCAGTTCTTC. This translates into CASSLSQGESWNEQFF.

The genes are TRBV4-1 and TRBJ2-2; 14 bases match TRBD2. CDR3 size: 17 residues. The germline V gene encodes CDR1 MGHRA and CDR2 YSYEKL. V was pared by 5 bases and J by 4 bases, with 6 bases of the junction left unmatched. CDR3 sequence (DNA): TGCGCCAGCAGCTTCCGACTAGCGGGAGGGCCCACCGGGGAGCTGTTTTTT. It codes for CASSFRLAGGPTGELFF.

This sequence joins TRBV6-5 and TRBJ1-5, with D possibly TRBD1 on 5 matching bases. The germline V and J ends were trimmed by 7 bases and 3 bases, with 16 bases remaining between them. Germline CDR1 reads MNHEY; CDR2 reads SVGAGI. The CDR3 has 15 amino acids. Here the CDR3 DNA reads TGTGCCAGCATTTGGGGGGGGATCAACAATCAGCCCCAGCATTTT. Its protein is CASIWGGINNQPQHF.

A few counts support this clone. This sequence joins TRBV7-9 and TRBJ2-1; TRBD2 agrees at 8 bases. V was pared by 6 bases and J by 6 bases, with 7 bases of the junction left unmatched. The germline CDR1 and CDR2 sequences are SEHNR and FQNEAQ (reference sequence). The CDR3 totals 14 residues. CDR3 residues: CASRTSGALNEQFF. CDR3 sequence (DNA): TGTGCCAGCAGAACTAGCGGAGCCCTCAATGAGCAGTTCTTC.

This clone showed up just once. This chain connects TRBV3-1 (or the pseudogene TRBV3-2) to TRBJ2-3; 8 nucleotides match TRBD2. There are 21 residues in the CDR3. The V segment lost 1 base and the J segment 1 base; nucleotides outside the gene matches: 19. Looked up from germline, CDR1 is LGHDT and CDR2 is YNNKEL (reference sequence). CDR3 nucleotides: TGTGCCAGCAGCCAAGGATGGGGTACGGCGGGGGGTTATTGGGGCACAGATACGCAGTATTTT. This encodes CASSQGWGTAGGYWGTDTQYF.

The CDR3: CASSLAGQRETQYF. In nucleotides, the CDR3 is TGTGCCAGCAGCTTAGCTGGGCAGCGGGAGACCCAGTACTTC. The chain has TRBV7-6 and TRBJ2-5; the D gene is possibly TRBD2 (5 bases). This CDR3 contains 14 residues. Germline CDR1 reads SGHVS; CDR2 reads FNYEAQ. V shed 0 bases and J shed 5 bases, with 10 bases lying between them.

CDR3 nucleotide sequence: TGCGCCAGCAGCTTGGGACAGGACCCTAGCAATCAGCCCCAGCATTTT. Translation: CASSLGQDPSNQPQHF. The chain is built from TRBV5-1 and TRBJ1-5, with a possible D match to TRBD1 (6 bases). V lost 0 bases, J lost 0 bases, and 10 bases lay in between. Germline CDR1 reads SGHRS; CDR2 reads YFSETQ. The CDR3 has 16 residues.